This T cell receptor beta chain is drawn from a study of early T cells in non-severe SARS-CoV-2 infection. As part of library construction, unique molecular identifiers were attached to individual cDNA molecules. In TCRdb, the 5' RACE reads were re-called with MiXCR into one record per CDR3 protein. The table includes tens of thousands of distinct CDR3 sequences, over 10% detected once. This clonotype was counted between two and nine times. This CDR3 is 16 amino acids long. In germline, CDR1 is DFQATT, CDR2 SNEGSKA (reference sequence). V gave up 2 bases and J gave up 8 bases, with 19 bases separating them.

This sequence originates from an adult who was a healthcare worker with PCR-confirmed SARS-CoV-2 infection or an uninfected control (not recorded which). Sequenced sample: whole blood. The V call is TRBV20-1, the J call TRBJ1-6, with D possibly being TRBD1 (5 bases). The CDR3 region is CSARSPHQGTDSPLHF. CDR3 nucleotides: TGCAGTGCTAGATCCCCCCACCAGGGAACCGATTCACCCCTCCACTTT.